The 7 T cell receptor beta chains listed next were all sequenced from one sample in a study of shared clonotypes between healthy human individuals. It was CD45RO-negative cells, positively selected for CCR7, that made up naive CD8 cells, with terminally differentiated effector memory CD45RA+ cells excluded. Some clones are missing from TCRdb's copy, which holds only in-frame ones; the method was immunoSEQ multiplex PCR. The sample consists of about 2 million clones, roughly 95% of them appearing once. The specimen sequenced was naive CD8+ T cells sorted from blood. The receptor source for this set is a man aged 18 to 29 in good health.

This clone was counted once. This sequence joins TRBV15 and TRBJ1-1; 9 positions match TRBD1. Unmatched junction bases numbered 9, after V lost 5 bases and J lost 8 bases. CDR3 size: 14 residues. Germline V gives CDR1 LNHNV, CDR2 YYDKDF (reference sequence). CDR3 coding DNA: TGTGCCACCAGCTGGGACAGGGCCTCCCTGGAAGCTTTCTTT. It yields the protein CATSWDRASLEAFF.

Comments on this clone: Distinct nucleotide sequences in the sample also encode this CDR3. V gene TRBV6-5 combines with J gene TRBJ2-5; no clear D gene. The germline V and J ends were trimmed by 0 bases and 1 base, with 3 bases remaining between them. CDR1 MNHEY and CDR2 SVGAGI come from the germline V gene. This CDR3 is built from 13 residues. The CDR3 reads CASSYSPQETQYF. CDR3 DNA: TGTGCCAGCAGTTACTCCCCCCAAGAGACCCAGTACTTC.

The gene calls are TRBV11-2 and TRBJ2-5; D remains ambiguous. Germline CDR1 SGHAT, CDR2 FQNNGV. V was trimmed by 1 base and J by 7 bases, leaving 10 bases between them. The CDR3 sequence is 13 residues long. CDR3 amino acids: CASSLVGPGTQYF. The CDR3 bases are TGTGCCAGCAGCTTAGTCGGCCCAGGGACCCAGTACTTC.

The chain links TRBV19 to TRBJ1-5, with 10 bases fitting TRBD1. After removal of 6 bases from V and 0 bases from J, the junction contained 11 bases not matched to a gene. The germline CDR1 and CDR2 sequences are LNHDA and SQIVND (reference sequence). The CDR3 spans 18 residues. The CDR3 is CASSALWDRGLSNQPQHF. As DNA, the CDR3 is TGTGCCAGTAGCGCCTTATGGGACAGGGGCCTTAGCAATCAGCCCCAGCATTTT.

The chain uses TRBV27 and TRBJ2-7; a possible D gene is TRBD1 (6 bases). V gave up 6 bases and J gave up 5 bases, with 17 bases separating them. CDR1 MNHEY and CDR2 SMNVEV come from the germline V gene (reference sequence). The CDR3 contains 14 residues. CDR3 amino acids: CASRPGHSWDEQYF. The DNA of the CDR3 is TGTGCCAGCAGACCGGGACACTCCTGGGACGAGCAGTACTTC.

This clone has just one count. V gene TRBV6-5 combines with J gene TRBJ2-7, with a tentative D call TRBD2 (5 bases). V lost 2 bases and J lost 9, with 14 bases in between. The CDR3 has 13 residues. In germline, CDR1 is MNHEY, CDR2 SVGAGI. The CDR3 is CASSYTSKEVQYF. DNA of the CDR3: TGTGCCAGCAGTTACACATCAAAGGAGGTGCAGTACTTC.

The chain is built from TRBV4-1 and TRBJ2-7; D gene uncertain. Trimming took off 3 bases at V and 3 bases at J, with 12 bases between the two ends. The germline V gene encodes CDR1 MGHRA and CDR2 YSYEKL. The length of the CDR3 is 14 residues. The CDR3 DNA is TGCGCCAGCAGCCAGCTTCAAGCCAGCTACGAGCAGTACTTC. Its translation is CASSQLQASYEQYF.